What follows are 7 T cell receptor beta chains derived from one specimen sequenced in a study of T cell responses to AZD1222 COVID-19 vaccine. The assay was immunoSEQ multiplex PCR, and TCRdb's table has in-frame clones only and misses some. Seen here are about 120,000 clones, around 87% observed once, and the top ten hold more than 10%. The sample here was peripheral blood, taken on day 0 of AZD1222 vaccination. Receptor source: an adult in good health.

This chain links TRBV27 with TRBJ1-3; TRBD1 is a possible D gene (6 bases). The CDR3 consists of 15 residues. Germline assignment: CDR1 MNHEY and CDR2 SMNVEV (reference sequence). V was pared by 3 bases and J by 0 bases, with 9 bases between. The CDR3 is CASSLDRSSGNTIYF. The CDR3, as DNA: TGTGCCAGCAGTTTGGACAGAAGCTCTGGAAACACCATATATTTT.

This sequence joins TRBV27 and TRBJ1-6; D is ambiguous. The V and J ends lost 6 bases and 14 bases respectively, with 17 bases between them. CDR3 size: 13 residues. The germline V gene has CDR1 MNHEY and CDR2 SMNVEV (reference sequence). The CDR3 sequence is CASSQSTGSTLHF. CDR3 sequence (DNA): TGTGCCAGCAGCCAGAGTACGGGTTCGACCCTCCACTTT.

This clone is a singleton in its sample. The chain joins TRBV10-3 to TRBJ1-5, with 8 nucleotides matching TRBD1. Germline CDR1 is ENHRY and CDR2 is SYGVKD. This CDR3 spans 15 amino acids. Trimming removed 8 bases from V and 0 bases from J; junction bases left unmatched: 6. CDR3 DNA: TGTGCCATCGGAAAGACAGGGGCTAGCAATCAGCCCCAGCATTTT. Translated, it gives CAIGKTGASNQPQHF.

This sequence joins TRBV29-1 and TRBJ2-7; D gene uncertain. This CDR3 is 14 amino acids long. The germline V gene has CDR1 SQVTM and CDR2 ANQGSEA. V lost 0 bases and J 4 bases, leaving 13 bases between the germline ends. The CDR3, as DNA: TGCAGCGTTGAAGATGATAGGTTGGCTTACGAGCAGTACTTC. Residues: CSVEDDRLAYEQYF.

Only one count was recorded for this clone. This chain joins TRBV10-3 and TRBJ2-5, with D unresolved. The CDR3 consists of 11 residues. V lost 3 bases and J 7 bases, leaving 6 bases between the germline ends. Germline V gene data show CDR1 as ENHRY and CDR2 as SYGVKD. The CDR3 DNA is TGTGCCATCAGTGATTTGACGACCCAGTACTTC. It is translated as CAISDLTTQYF.

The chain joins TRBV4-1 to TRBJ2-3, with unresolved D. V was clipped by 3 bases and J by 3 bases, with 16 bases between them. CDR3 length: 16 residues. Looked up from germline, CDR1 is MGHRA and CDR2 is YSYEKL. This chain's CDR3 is CASSQVDGVRTDTQYF. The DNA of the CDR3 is TGCGCCAGCAGCCAGGTGGACGGAGTTAGAACAGATACGCAGTATTTT.

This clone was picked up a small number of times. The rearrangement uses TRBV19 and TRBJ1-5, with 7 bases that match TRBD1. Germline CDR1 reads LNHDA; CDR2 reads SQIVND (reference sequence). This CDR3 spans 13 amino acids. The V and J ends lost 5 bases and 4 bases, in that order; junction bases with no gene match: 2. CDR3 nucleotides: TGTGCCAGTAGTGACAGGGAAAATCAGCCCCAGCATTTT. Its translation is CASSDRENQPQHF.